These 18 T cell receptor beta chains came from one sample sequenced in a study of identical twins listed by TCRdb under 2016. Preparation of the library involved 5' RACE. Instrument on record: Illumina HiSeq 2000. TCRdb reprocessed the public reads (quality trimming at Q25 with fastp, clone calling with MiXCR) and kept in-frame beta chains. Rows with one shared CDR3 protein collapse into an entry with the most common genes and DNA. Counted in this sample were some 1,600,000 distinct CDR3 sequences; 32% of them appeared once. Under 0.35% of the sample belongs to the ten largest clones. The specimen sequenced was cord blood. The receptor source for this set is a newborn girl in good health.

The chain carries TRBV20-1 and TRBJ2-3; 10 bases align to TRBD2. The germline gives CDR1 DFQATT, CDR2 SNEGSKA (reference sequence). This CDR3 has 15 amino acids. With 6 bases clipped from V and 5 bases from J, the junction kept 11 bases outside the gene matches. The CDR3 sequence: CSAPALAGAGDTQYF. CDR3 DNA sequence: TGCAGTGCCCCCGCCCTAGCGGGGGCTGGAGATACGCAGTATTTT.

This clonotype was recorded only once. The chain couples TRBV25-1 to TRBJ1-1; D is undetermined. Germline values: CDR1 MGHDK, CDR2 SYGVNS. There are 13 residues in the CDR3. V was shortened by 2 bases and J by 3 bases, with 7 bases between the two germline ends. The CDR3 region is CASSEMGYTEAFF. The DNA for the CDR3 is TGTGCCAGCAGTGAAATGGGGTACACTGAAGCTTTCTTT.

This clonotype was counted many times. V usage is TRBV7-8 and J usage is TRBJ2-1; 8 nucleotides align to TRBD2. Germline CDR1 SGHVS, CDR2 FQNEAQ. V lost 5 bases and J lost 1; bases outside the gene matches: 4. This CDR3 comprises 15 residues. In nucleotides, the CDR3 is TGTGCCAGCAGCCTACTAGCGGTTTCCTACAATGAGCAGTTCTTC. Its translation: CASSLLAVSYNEQFF.

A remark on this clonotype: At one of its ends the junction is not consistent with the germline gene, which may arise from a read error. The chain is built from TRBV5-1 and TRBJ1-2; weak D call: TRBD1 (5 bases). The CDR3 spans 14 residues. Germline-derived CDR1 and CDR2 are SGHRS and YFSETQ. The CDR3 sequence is CASSLGDGGYGYIF. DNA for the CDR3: TGCGCCAGCAGCTTGGGGGACGGAGGCTATGGCTACATCTTC.

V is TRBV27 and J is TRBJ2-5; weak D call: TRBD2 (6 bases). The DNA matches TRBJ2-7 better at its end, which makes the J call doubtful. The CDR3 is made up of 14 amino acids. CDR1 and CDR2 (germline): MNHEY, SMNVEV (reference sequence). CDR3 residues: CASSFSRGGNEQYF. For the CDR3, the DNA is TGTGCCAGCAGTTTCTCTCGAGGAGGGAACGAGCAGTACTTC.

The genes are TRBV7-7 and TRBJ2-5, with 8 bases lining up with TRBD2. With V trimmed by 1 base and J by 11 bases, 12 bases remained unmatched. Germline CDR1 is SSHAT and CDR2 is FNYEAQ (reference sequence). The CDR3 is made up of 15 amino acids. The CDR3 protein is CASSLGAGEGNEQYF. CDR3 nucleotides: TGTGCCAGCAGCTTAGGAGCGGGGGAGGGCAATGAGCAGTACTTC.

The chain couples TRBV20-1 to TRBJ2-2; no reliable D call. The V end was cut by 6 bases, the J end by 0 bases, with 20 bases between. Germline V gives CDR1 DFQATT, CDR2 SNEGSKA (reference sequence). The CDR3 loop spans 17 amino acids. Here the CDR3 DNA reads TGCAGTGCCAGCGCCCCCATAGCAGCCCCGAACACCGGGGAGCTGTTTTTT. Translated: CSASAPIAAPNTGELFF.

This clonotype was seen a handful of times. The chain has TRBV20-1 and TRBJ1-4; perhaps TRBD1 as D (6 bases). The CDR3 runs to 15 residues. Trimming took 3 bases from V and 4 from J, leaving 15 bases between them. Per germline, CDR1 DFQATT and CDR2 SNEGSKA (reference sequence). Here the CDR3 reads CSARDYRAVNEKLFF. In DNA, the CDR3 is TGCAGTGCTAGGGATTACAGGGCTGTTAATGAAAAACTGTTTTTT.

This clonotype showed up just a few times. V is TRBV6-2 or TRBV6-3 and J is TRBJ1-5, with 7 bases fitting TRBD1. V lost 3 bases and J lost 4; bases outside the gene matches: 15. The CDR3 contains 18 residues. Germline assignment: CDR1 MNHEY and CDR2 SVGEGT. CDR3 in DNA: TGTGCCAGCAGTTATGCCCCCGCTGTCCGGGACAGAAATCAGCCCCAGCATTTT. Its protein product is CASSYAPAVRDRNQPQHF.

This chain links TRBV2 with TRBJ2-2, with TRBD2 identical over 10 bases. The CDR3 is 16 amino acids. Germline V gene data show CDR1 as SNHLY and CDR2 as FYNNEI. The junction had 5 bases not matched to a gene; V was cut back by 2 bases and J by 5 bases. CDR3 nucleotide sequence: TGTGCCAGCAGTGAACAAGCGGGGGGGCCAACCGGGGAGCTGTTTTTT. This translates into CASSEQAGGPTGELFF.

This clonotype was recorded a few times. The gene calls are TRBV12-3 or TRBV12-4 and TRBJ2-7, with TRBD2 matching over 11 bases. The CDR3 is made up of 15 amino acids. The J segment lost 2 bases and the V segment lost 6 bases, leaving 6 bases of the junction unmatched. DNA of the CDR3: TGTGCCAGCAGGCAGACTAGCGGGGCAACCTACGAGCAGTACTTC. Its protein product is CASRQTSGATYEQYF.

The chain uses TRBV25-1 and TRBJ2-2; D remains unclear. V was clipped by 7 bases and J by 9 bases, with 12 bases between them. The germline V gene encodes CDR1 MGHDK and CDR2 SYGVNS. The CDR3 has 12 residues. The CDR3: CASIPSGRELFF. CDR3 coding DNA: TGTGCCAGCATTCCCTCTGGCCGGGAGCTGTTTTTT.

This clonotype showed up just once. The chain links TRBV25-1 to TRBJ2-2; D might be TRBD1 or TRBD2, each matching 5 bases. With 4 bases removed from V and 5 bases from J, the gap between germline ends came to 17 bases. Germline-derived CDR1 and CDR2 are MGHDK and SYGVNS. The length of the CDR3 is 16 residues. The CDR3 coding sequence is TGTGCCAGCAGTGTGAGGGGCGGGTTCCCAACCGGGGAGCTGTTTTTT. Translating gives CASSVRGGFPTGELFF.

The CDR3 DNA sequence: TGTGCCAGCACCAACGGGGTTGAGCAGTTCTTC. Protein: CASTNGVEQFF. The chain joins TRBV6-5 to TRBJ2-1, with a weak D call TRBD2 (5 bases). Germline lookup yields CDR1 MNHEY and CDR2 SVGAGI. The CDR3 covers 11 residues. Trimming stripped 7 bases from V and 9 bases from J, with 10 bases between.

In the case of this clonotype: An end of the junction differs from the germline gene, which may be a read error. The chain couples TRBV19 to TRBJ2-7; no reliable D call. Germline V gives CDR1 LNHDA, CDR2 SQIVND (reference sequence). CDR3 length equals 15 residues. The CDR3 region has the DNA TGTGCCGGTAGTATTTGGGCCGGACGCTCCTACGAGCAGTACTTC. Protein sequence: CAGSIWAGRSYEQYF.

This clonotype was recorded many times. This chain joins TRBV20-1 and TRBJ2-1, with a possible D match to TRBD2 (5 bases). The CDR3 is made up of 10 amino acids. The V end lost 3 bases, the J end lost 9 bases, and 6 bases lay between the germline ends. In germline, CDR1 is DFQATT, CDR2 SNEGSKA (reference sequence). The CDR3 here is CSARGSEQFF. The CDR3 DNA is TGCAGTGCTAGGGGGAGTGAGCAGTTCTTC.

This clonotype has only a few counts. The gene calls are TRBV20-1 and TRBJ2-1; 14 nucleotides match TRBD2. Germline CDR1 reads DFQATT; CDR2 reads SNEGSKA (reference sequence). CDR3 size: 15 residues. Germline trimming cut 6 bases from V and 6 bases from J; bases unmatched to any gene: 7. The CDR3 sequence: CSANRGLAGGNEQFF. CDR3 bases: TGCAGTGCCAACCGTGGACTAGCGGGAGGCAATGAGCAGTTCTTC.

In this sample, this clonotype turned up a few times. The CDR3 sequence is CASSQAGGQGINSFYGYTF. The DNA for the CDR3 is TGTGCCAGCAGCCAAGCGGGGGGACAGGGCATCAATTCCTTCTATGGCTACACCTTC. The chain links TRBV3-1 to TRBJ1-2, with 9 positions matching TRBD1. This CDR3 comprises 19 residues. The junction had 16 bases not matched to a gene; V was cut back by 1 base and J by 4 bases. Looked up from germline, CDR1 is LGHDT and CDR2 is YNNKEL (reference sequence).